These 3 T cell receptor beta chains came from one sample sequenced in a study of regulatory T cells in long-lasting Graves disease. Construction of the TCR beta libraries employed iRepertoire HTBI primers in conjunction with Arm-PCR of CDR3 regions. TCRdb ran MiXCR on the multiplex PCR reads and lists one entry per CDR3 protein. The data show approximately 560,000 distinct CDR3 sequences, about 16% seen once. Time point: newly diagnosed GD, antithyroid drugs for less than 3 months. Following extraction of RNA from PBMCs, that RNA was used to make the TCR library. The same sample was also studied in work on T cells in Graves' hyperthyroidism and ophthalmopathy.

Material: peripheral blood mononuclear cells (PBMCs), obtained at new diagnosis, from a patient treated with antithyroid drugs. These receptors came from a man aged 18-30 years with Graves disease.

The chain couples TRBV2 to TRBJ1-6; 8 bases align to TRBD1. The CDR3 runs to 15 residues. J lost 5 bases, V lost 8 bases, and 8 bases had no gene match. Germline assignment: CDR1 SNHLY and CDR2 FYNNEI. The CDR3 is CASGRPGQDNSPLHF. DNA of the CDR3: TGTGCCAGCGGACGACCGGGACAGGATAATTCACCCCTCCACTTT.

Ten or more counts support this clonotype. The rearrangement uses TRBV7-9 and TRBJ2-3, with D perhaps being TRBD1 or TRBD2 (5 bases each). V dropped 5 bases and J dropped 2 bases, with 14 bases sitting between them. The CDR3 runs to 15 residues. Germline V gene data show CDR1 as SEHNR and CDR2 as FQNEAQ (reference sequence). In DNA form, the CDR3 reads TGTGCCAGCAGCAACCGGGACCCGTCCACAGATACGCAGTATTTT. It translates to CASSNRDPSTDTQYF. Full variable domain (missing parts from reference TRBV7-9 and TRBJ2-3): DTGVSQNPRHKITKRGQNVTFRCDPISEHNRLYWYRQTLGQGPEFLTYFQNEAQLEKSRLLSDRFSAERPKGSFSTLEIQRTEQGDSAMYLCASSNRDPSTDTQYFGPGTRLTVL.

This clonotype turned up a few times. The junction departs from the called germline gene at one end, perhaps through a read error. This chain links TRBV11-1 with TRBJ1-2; no clear D gene. This CDR3 has 14 amino acids. The germline CDR1 and CDR2 sequences are SGHAT and FQDESV (reference sequence). The CDR3: CASSSASYLYGYTF. CDR3 sequence (DNA): TGCGCCAGCAGCTCTGCATCGTACCTTTATGGCTACACCTTC.